This TCR beta chain was observed in a study of memory CD4+ T cells and cytomegalovirus serostatus. Findings and caveats of the study: About 40% of the roughly 150 known CMV-associated TCRbeta sequences appeared in CD4+ memory. CMV serostatus prediction reached median AUC roughly 0.95, or 0.91 with US-trained model.

Clones were sequenced by immunoSEQ multiplex PCR, and TCRdb holds only the in-frame ones, with some missing. The table records around 38,000 clones, approximately 80% of them present only once. On this clone itself: As yet, its antigen is unknown.

Single viable CD3+CD4+CD8-CD45RO+ cells were sorted as the memory CD4+ T cells. Serostatus was set by detecting CMV pp150, pp28, p38, p52 IgG. V lost 7 bases and J 3 bases, leaving 18 bases between the germline ends. The germline gives CDR1 SGHVS, CDR2 FQNEAQ. The CDR3 consists of 16 residues. The receptor was isolated from an adult in good health and CMV-seronegative. This chain joins TRBV7-8 and TRBJ2-2; D is unclear. Sequencing was done on a sample of memory CD4+ T cells from blood. This chain's CDR3 is CASTYDPGTDTGELFF. In DNA form, the CDR3 reads TGTGCCAGCACTTATGACCCGGGTACGGACACCGGGGAGCTGTTTTTT.